This T cell receptor (beta chain) was found in a study of kidney transplant recipient with SARS-CoV-2 infection (dated by TCRdb to about 2021). Explained via the paper, the time point label denotes: pre-pandemic baseline sample and day 111 after first positive SARS-CoV-2 test. This clonotype was recorded many times. What antigen it recognizes has not been identified. No base qualities exist here, and no much larger clone lies one base off it. For sequencing, an Illumina MiSeq was employed. The peripheral T cell repertoire was profiled for human TCRbeta genes. As for the authors' bioinformatics: Beta-binomial modelling was applied to test for differential clonotype abundance so that variability over time was accounted for. Expanded clonotypes were checked against the ImmuneCODE reference database of SARS-CoV-2-associated TCRs and mapped to regions of the viral genome. Additional repertoire analyses were carried out for TRBV gene usage, CDR3 length, CDR3 amino acid overlap between time points, clonotype abundance distributions and Jaccard similarity. TCRdb cleaned the public reads at Q25 with fastp, built clones with MiXCR and kept in-frame beta chains. CDR3 protein sequences are deduplicated, and each keeps its most common genes and DNA. These V and J calls are TCRdb output, not the study's own analysis. For this sample there are about 250,000 distinct CDR3 sequences; 29% appear just once. The ten largest clones represent around 6.8% of the sample.

V is shortened by 5 bases, J by 4 bases, and the region joining them spans 23 bases. CDR1 and CDR2 are read off the germline V gene as MNHEY and SVGEGT. The CDR3 sequence holds 17 residues, the cysteine and phenylalanine included. Left in the record is the CDR3 DNA by itself, 51 bases read in frame from the first base. The rearrangement combines TRBV6-2 or TRBV6-3 with TRBJ1-2; TRBD1 could be the D gene, as 6 bases match. The receptor was isolated from a male patient between 25 and 40 years old who had COVID-19 and was a kidney transplant recipient. Following a transplant, a fraction of the T cells may be traceable to the graft donor. The source material was a blood sample, sampled at baseline and on day 111 from a kidney transplant recipient. Here is the DNA: TGTGCCAGCAGTCGACAGGCCTGCATCGGAAAGACCTATGGCTACACCTTC. This sequence encodes CASSRQACIGKTYGYTF.